This T cell receptor beta chain was captured in a study of T-cell reconstitution after alpha-beta-depleted transplantation in children. As regards this clonotype: The antigen is not known.

Study findings and constraints: Expanded clones from the graft, numbering several hundred, reportedly supplied alpha-beta T cells about two months after transplant. After transplant, high TCRbeta diversity at day 60 in some patients arose from surviving recipient T cells and thymic progenitors. Once a year had passed after transplant, T-cell counts and diversity came mostly from newly produced T cells.

A library of TCRbeta sequences, prepared with unique molecular identifiers, was generated. TCRdb reanalysed the PCR reads using MiXCR and keeps one entry per CDR3 protein. The table lists about 830,000 distinct CDR3 sequences, roughly 16% of them singletons. The sample in question was PBMCs, mostly from graft donor cells, obtained 360 days after TCRalphabeta/CD19-depleted stem cell transplant. The sequence came from a male patient younger than 18 who had a stem cell transplant for acute lymphoblastic leukemia, so the T cells may come from the graft donor.

The CDR3 region is CSVVESSGNTIYF. The CDR3 DNA is TGCAGCGTTGTAGAGAGCTCTGGAAACACCATATATTTT. The chain couples TRBV29-1 to TRBJ1-3; D uncertain. This CDR3 is 13 amino acids long. V was cut by 4 bases and J by 0 bases, with 7 bases left in between. CDR1 is SQVTM, CDR2 ANQGSEA, per germline.